This TCR beta chain was captured by sequencing in a study of OX40 agonist ivuxolimab in advanced cancers. Study background: Hepatocellular carcinoma, melanoma, renal cell or head and neck cancer affected the dose-escalation patients.

A note on this clone: Antigen specificity is unknown.

Data came from immunoSEQ multiplex PCR; TCRdb stores just in-frame clones and leaves some out. The sample lists 92,000 or so clones; about four fifths were seen once. Study-wide points: Partial responders receiving 0.1-3.0 mg/kg showed among the lowest clonal expansion.

The origin of this receptor is an adult with an advanced solid tumor such as melanoma, head and neck, liver or kidney cancer. This material consisted of CD4+ or CD8+ T cells sorted from blood, taken in a trial of the OX40 agonist ivuxolimab.

CDR3 DNA sequence: TGTGCCAGCAGCCAGGCCCTCGGAGCGGGAGGCGAGCAGTTCTTC. Protein sequence: CASSQALGAGGEQFF. The chain joins TRBV11-2 to TRBJ2-1; 9 bases agree with TRBD2. CDR3 size: 15 residues. The V and J ends lost 5 bases and 10 bases, in that order; junction bases with no gene match: 12. Germline-derived CDR1 and CDR2 are SGHAT and FQNNGV.